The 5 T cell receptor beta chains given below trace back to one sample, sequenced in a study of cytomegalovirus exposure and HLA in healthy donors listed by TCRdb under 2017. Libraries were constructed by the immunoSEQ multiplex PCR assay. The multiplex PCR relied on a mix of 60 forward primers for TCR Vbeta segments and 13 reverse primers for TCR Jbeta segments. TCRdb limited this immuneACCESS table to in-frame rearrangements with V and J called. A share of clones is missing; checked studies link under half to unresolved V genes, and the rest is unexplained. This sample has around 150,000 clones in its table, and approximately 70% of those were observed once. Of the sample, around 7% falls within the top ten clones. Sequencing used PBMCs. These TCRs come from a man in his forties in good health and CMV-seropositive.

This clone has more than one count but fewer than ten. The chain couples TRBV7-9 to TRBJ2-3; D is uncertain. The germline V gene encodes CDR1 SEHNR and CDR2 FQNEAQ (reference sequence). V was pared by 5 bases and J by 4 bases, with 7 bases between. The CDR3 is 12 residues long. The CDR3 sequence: CASSPSADTQYF. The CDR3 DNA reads TGTGCCAGCAGCCCGAGCGCAGATACGCAGTATTTT.

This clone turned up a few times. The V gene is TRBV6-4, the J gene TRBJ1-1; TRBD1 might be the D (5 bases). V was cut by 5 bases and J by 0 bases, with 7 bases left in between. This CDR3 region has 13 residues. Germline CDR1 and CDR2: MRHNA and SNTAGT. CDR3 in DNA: TGTGCCAGCAGTAAGACAGTGAACACTGAAGCTTTCTTT. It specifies CASSKTVNTEAFF.

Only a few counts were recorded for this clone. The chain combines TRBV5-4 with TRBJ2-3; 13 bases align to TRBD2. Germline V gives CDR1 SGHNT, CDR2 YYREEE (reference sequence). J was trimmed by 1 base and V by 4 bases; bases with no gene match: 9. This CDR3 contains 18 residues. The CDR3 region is CASSPGTSGVVGTDTQYF. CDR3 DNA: TGTGCCAGCAGCCCCGGGACTAGCGGGGTCGTCGGCACAGATACGCAGTATTTT.

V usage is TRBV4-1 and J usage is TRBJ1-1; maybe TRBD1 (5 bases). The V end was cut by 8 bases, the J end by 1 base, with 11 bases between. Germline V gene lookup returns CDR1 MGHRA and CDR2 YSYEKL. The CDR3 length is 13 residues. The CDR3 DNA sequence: TGCGCCAGCCGTGGGGGGGGGAACACTGAAGCTTTCTTT. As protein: CASRGGGNTEAFF.

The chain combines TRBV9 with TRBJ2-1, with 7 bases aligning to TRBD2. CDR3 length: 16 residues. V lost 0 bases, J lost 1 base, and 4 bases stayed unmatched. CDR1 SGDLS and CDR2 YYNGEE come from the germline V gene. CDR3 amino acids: CASSVGEGISYNEQFF. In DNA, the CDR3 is TGTGCCAGCAGCGTAGGGGAGGGGATATCCTACAATGAGCAGTTCTTC.